This T cell receptor beta chain originates from a study of shared clonotypes between healthy human individuals (TCRdb year 2020). Describing the broader study: The cohort comprised a couple of women and a few men aged 18 to 49 years. For each donor, CD4 naive and CD4 memory were each given three plates, CD8 naive was given two plates, and CD8 memory was given one plate. To estimate repertoire size and how much clonotypes are shared between individuals, the study performed deep sequencing of blood TCR repertoires from 4 to 6 healthy adults. Libraries were prepared and TCR repertoires were sequenced by different laboratories using diverse techniques, in order to increase sequencing depth and limit assay-specific biases. Per donor, leukapheresis produced somewhere between about 0.94 and 9 billion PBMCs.

Using the deep immunoSEQ assay, multiplex PCR amplified TCR CDR3 regions from genomic DNA. For each cell subset, the extracted genomic DNA was distributed evenly across all wells of several immunoSEQ 96-well plates, and each plate served as one replicate. For sorted subsets, each replicate PCR was loaded with 150 to 250 ng genomic DNA, equivalent to 30,000 or so T cell genomes. Purified libraries were measured with a Qubit 3.0 fluorometer, size-checked on a Bioanalyzer 2100, and measured again with the KAPA Library Quantification kit. Every immunoSEQ 96-well plate was sequenced on a dedicated single-read 150-cycle Illumina NextSeq 550 flow cell. For the original study's pipeline: Because only junctional sequences without quality scores were contained in the immunoSEQ output, filtering matching that applied to full-length reads could not be performed. To assign V/J genes and CDR3, sequences were annotated against IMGT germline references using PyIR, a Python wrapper for IgBLAST v1.9. Any read was removed if the V/J assignment was weak (E-value above 1e-6), the CDR3 was missing, or the read contained stop codons, out-of-frame junctions, or ambiguous translated residues. V3J clonotypes were defined as sequences sharing an identical inferred V gene, J gene, and CDR3 amino acid sequence. The percentage overlap between two repertoires was calculated by dividing the number of shared unique clonotypes by the size of the smaller repertoire. Repertoire richness was assessed with RTK rarefaction, the Chao1 estimator, and Recon v2.1 estimates of unobserved clonotypes. OLGA was used to compute generation probabilities for all TCRbeta clonotypes that the gDNA method yielded from a handful of donors. This immuneACCESS table, as held by TCRdb, lists in-frame sequences with V and J called but not all clones. Of the missing ones, under half trace to an unresolved V gene in checked studies; the others have no known cause. Clonal size and the V and J genes are those of that table, whereas D and trimming came from the DNA. Recorded for this sample are under 2,500,000 clones; approximately 94% of them occurred a single time. Roughly 0.13% of the sample goes to the ten largest clones.

Donors were healthy HIV-negative adults with no recently reported acute infections or vaccinations. Only Caucasian adults living in Nashville, Tennessee, USA were represented among the donors. CD4+ T cells were enriched through magnetic negative selection, after which naive cells were positively selected on CD45RA and the remaining negative fraction served as the memory subset. After blood collection by leukapheresis, PBMCs were isolated using Ficoll-Histopaque density gradient centrifugation and then cryopreserved in the vapor phase of liquid nitrogen. Analytical flow cytometry was used to check the purity and quantity of every magnetically sorted T cell population. Genomic DNA was isolated from each sorted fraction and quantified by UV absorbance on a Nanodrop 2000c. Findings and caveats that apply to the study as a whole: Rarefaction of sorted-subset datasets indicated incomplete sequencing despite the large sequencing depth. Naive subsets generally had larger estimated clonotype richness than memory subsets. Only blood was sampled, and tissue TCR repertoires likely differ from those in blood. Compared with non-shared clonotypes, the clonotypes found in all four sorted-subset donors had higher generation probabilities. Based on pairwise subsampling, the degree of clonotype sharing among donors was expected to be affected by sequencing depth. The small number of donors limited the genetic and exposure-history diversity represented. Roughly 5% of naive CD4, 3.5% of naive CD8, roughly 2.5% of memory CD4, and about 0.4% of memory CD8 clonotypes were shared across four donors.

Comment on this clone: No cognate antigen has been identified for it. Per-base qualities were not stored, and no clone one base away is much larger.

Relative to germline, V is 0 bases shorter and J is 7 bases shorter, with 10 bases between their ends. CDR1 and CDR2, looked up from the germline V gene (reference sequence), are LNHNV and YYDKDF. Measured from the cysteine to the phenylalanine, the CDR3 is 15 residues long. The kept DNA is CDR3 alone, 45 bases in frame from the first base. The sequence was obtained from a man aged 18 to 30 in good health. Recombination linked TRBV15 to TRBJ1-6, with the D gene not clear enough to name. The sample was naive CD4+ T cells sorted from blood. In light of the paper, this sample's cell subset or site label describes: CD45RA+ positively selected. This receptor has the CDR3 CATSRDGQINSPLHF. DNA sequence: TGTGCCACCAGCAGAGATGGGCAGATAAATTCACCCCTCCACTTT. When the CDR3 is completed using the reference TRBV15 and TRBJ1-6 genes on either side, the full variable domain is DAMVIQNPRYQVTQFGKPVTLSCSQTLNHNVMYWYQQKSSQAPKLLFHYYDKDFNNEADTPDNFQSRRPNTSFCFLDIRSPGLGDTAMYLCATSRDGQINSPLHFGNGTRLTVT.